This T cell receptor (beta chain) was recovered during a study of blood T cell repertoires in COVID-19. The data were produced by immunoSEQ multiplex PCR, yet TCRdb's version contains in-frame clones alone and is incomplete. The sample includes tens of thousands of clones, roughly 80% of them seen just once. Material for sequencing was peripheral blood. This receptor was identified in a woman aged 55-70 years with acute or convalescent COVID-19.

In DNA, the CDR3 is TGTGCCATCAGTGGGACAGGAAGGGGCGAAGCTGGCTACACCTTC. It encodes CAISGTGRGEAGYTF. V and J are TRBV10-3 and TRBJ1-2; 7 positions match TRBD1. CDR1 and CDR2 from the germline V gene are ENHRY and SYGVKD. J lost 7 bases, V lost 4 bases, and 12 bases had no gene match. The CDR3 runs to 15 residues.